The 14 T cell receptor beta chains in this list originate from one sample, sequenced in a study of T cells in Graves' hyperthyroidism and ophthalmopathy. Amplification targeted TCR beta CDR3 regions from RNA transcripts. In the first-round RT-PCR of the TCR CDR3, the HTBI primer set was used. TCRdb re-called the multiplex PCR reads with MiXCR, one entry per CDR3 protein. The data contain roughly 290,000 distinct CDR3 sequences, over 15% of them singletons. The material sequenced was blood. The receptors here all came from a woman aged 55-70 years with Graves' ophthalmopathy.

At least ten counts were recorded for this clonotype. The chain carries TRBV7-9 and TRBJ2-7; D gene ambiguous. The CDR3 has 14 residues. The ends were cut back, 8 bases at V and 2 bases at J, with 16 bases in the middle. Germline V gene lookup returns CDR1 SEHNR and CDR2 FQNEAQ (reference sequence). CDR3 nucleotides: TGTGCCAGCCTTGGGCCCGGGCAGGCCTACGAGCAGTACTTC. This sequence encodes CASLGPGQAYEQYF. The variable domain in full, with the rest retrieved from reference TRBV7-9 and TRBJ2-7, is DTGVSQNPRHKITKRGQNVTFRCDPISEHNRLYWYRQTLGQGPEFLTYFQNEAQLEKSRLLSDRFSAERPKGSFSTLEIQRTEQGDSAMYLCASLGPGQAYEQYFGPGTRLTVT.

This clonotype was found a few times. The chain couples TRBV20-1 to TRBJ1-1; tentative D call: TRBD1 (5 bases). V lost 4 bases to trimming and J lost 0 bases, with 9 bases between them. CDR1 and CDR2 (germline): DFQATT, SNEGSKA (reference sequence). This CDR3 comprises 13 residues. CDR3 coding DNA: TGCAGTGCTACCTCAGGGATGAACACTGAAGCTTTCTTT. It codes for CSATSGMNTEAFF.

Many counts were recorded for this clonotype. V usage is TRBV2 and J usage is TRBJ1-1; D remains ambiguous. There are 11 residues in the CDR3. V was cut by 7 bases and J by 1 base, with 4 bases left in between. The germline gives CDR1 SNHLY, CDR2 FYNNEI. CDR3 protein: CASNENTEAFF. The CDR3 DNA reads TGTGCCAGCAATGAGAACACTGAAGCTTTCTTT. The full variable domain, in which reference TRBV2 and TRBJ1-1 provide the parts outside the CDR3, is EPEVTQTPSHQVTQMGQEVILRCVPISNHLYFYWYRQILGQKVEFLVSFYNNEISEKSEIFDDQFSVERPDGSNFTLKIRSTKLEDSAMYFCASNENTEAFFGQGTRLTVV.

This clonotype was detected a few times. V gene TRBV5-1 combines with J gene TRBJ1-5; possibly TRBD1 for D (6 bases). Trimming pared 2 bases from V and 3 bases from J, leaving 12 bases between. The V gene's germline CDR1 is SGHRS and CDR2 YFSETQ. The CDR3 contains 15 residues. The CDR3 coding sequence is TGCGCCAGCAGCTTTGGAGGGGGAAACAATCAGCCCCAGCATTTT. It codes for CASSFGGGNNQPQHF.

The table lists this clonotype with a few counts. With a much larger clone just one base away, this may be a read error. The rearrangement links TRBV5-1 to TRBJ2-1; weak D call: TRBD2 (5 bases). Matching the DNA end better, TRBJ2-7 makes the J call doubtful. CDR3 length: 14 residues. CDR1 and CDR2 (germline): SGHRS, YFSETQ. CDR3 loop: CASSLGENYNEQYF. For the CDR3, the DNA is TGCGCCAGCAGCTTGGGGGAGAACTACAATGAGCAGTACTTC.

At least ten counts were recorded for this clonotype. The rearrangement joins TRBV6-1 to TRBJ1-5; 7 bases are a match to TRBD1. This CDR3 has 15 residues. The junction had 13 bases not matched to a gene; V was cut back by 7 bases and J by 7 bases. CDR1 is MNHNS, CDR2 SASEGT, per germline. The CDR3 is CASTTAKTGYQPQHF. As DNA, the CDR3 is TGTGCCAGCACCACAGCGAAGACAGGGTACCAGCCCCAGCATTTT.

The rearrangement joins TRBV25-1 to TRBJ2-2; D is ambiguous. The CDR3 is 12 residues long. Germline CDR1 reads MGHDK; CDR2 reads SYGVNS. Trimming pared 9 bases from V and 7 bases from J, leaving 12 bases between. CDR3 DNA sequence: TGTGCCAGTGACCAAGGTCACGGGGAGCTGTTTTTT. It codes for CASDQGHGELFF.

This chain joins TRBV12-3 or TRBV12-4 and TRBJ2-3, with 7 bases lining up with TRBD1. This CDR3 contains 16 residues. The junction had 16 bases not matched to a gene; V was cut back by 6 bases and J by 7 bases. The CDR3 DNA reads TGTGCCAGCAGCCCCCCTCCAGGACAGGACCTTAATACGCAGTATTTT. It translates to CASSPPPGQDLNTQYF.

This clonotype has more than one count but fewer than ten. This chain links TRBV29-1 with TRBJ1-5; D may be TRBD1 (6 bases). Per the germline V gene, CDR1 is SQVTM and CDR2 is ANQGSEA. V was trimmed by 5 bases and J by 2 bases, leaving 13 bases between them. This CDR3 is 14 amino acids long. CDR3 in DNA: TGCAGCGTTTCGGGGGCGCGGGGCAATCAGCCCCAGCATTTT. This translates into CSVSGARGNQPQHF.

This clonotype has only a few counts. The chain links TRBV5-5 to TRBJ1-2; unclear D gene. Germline CDR1 reads SGHKS; CDR2 reads YYEKEE (reference sequence). The V gene lost 3 bases and the J gene lost 6 bases, with 9 bases spanning the gap. The length of the CDR3 is 12 residues. CDR3 sequence reads: CASSSQQNGYTF. The CDR3 DNA follows: TGTGCCAGCAGCTCACAGCAGAATGGCTACACCTTC. Full variable domain (missing parts from reference TRBV5-5 and TRBJ1-2): DAGVTQSPTHLIKTRGQQVTLRCSPISGHKSVSWYQQVLGQGPQFIFQYYEKEERGRGNFPDRFSARQFPNYSSELNVNALLLGDSALYLCASSSQQNGYTFGSGTRLTVV.

This clonotype was observed a handful of times. The chain has TRBV7-3 and TRBJ2-3; 9 bases are a match to TRBD1. Trimming at V came to 5 bases and at J to 2 bases, leaving 5 bases not matched to a gene. This CDR3 contains 15 residues. Germline V lookup: CDR1 SGHTA, CDR2 FQGTGA. The CDR3 nucleotides are TGTGCCAGCAGCGACCGGGACAGGGCCACAGATACGCAGTATTTT. Residues: CASSDRDRATDTQYF.

This clonotype was seen at least ten times. The chain uses TRBV9 and TRBJ1-3, with D possibly matching TRBD1 (5 bases). The V end lost 2 bases, the J end lost 8 bases, and 8 bases lay between the germline ends. The CDR3 is 12 residues long. The germline V gene has CDR1 SGDLS and CDR2 YYNGEE. In nucleotides, the CDR3 is TGTGCCAGCAGCGTGCGAGGGGACACCATATATTTT. It codes for CASSVRGDTIYF.

This clonotype was counted ten times or more. The chain carries TRBV12-3 or TRBV12-4 and TRBJ2-6, with D possibly TRBD1 on 6 matching bases. The CDR3 covers 16 residues. V lost 5 bases to trimming and J lost 0 bases, with 11 bases between them. CDR3 sequence: CASSATGVSGANVLTF. The DNA for the CDR3 is TGTGCCAGCAGTGCGACAGGCGTCTCTGGGGCCAACGTCCTGACTTTC.

This clonotype has more than one count but fewer than ten. The chain is built from TRBV5-1 and TRBJ2-3; 8 bases align to TRBD2. Germline V gene data show CDR1 as SGHRS and CDR2 as YFSETQ. The CDR3 length is 16 residues. J lost 4 bases, V lost 4 bases, and 11 bases had no gene match. The CDR3 coding sequence is TGCGCCAGCAGCGCCCAAAGAGCGGGGGTGCCAGATACGCAGTATTTT. As protein: CASSAQRAGVPDTQYF.